The clone carrying this T cell receptor beta chain was picked up one time. The entry originates in a study of CD8+CD57+ T cells in acquired aplastic anemia. Profiles of TCR beta VDJ and CDR3 were generated from a genomic DNA template. TCRdb reanalysed the reads using MiXCR and keeps one entry per CDR3 protein. The sample contains about 290,000 distinct CDR3 sequences, about three fifths of which appear only once. Individuals selected for sequencing had exhibited CD8+CD57+ cell expansion on flow cytometry. J lost 6 bases, V lost 3 bases, and 9 bases had no gene match. The CDR3 contains 15 residues. The V gene is TRBV12-3 or TRBV12-4, the J gene TRBJ2-7; 9 bases fit TRBD2. Sequenced material: sorted CD4+, CD8+, or CD8+CD57+ T cells (not recorded which) from PBMCs. This receptor was taken from a human donor with aplastic anemia. In DNA form, the CDR3 reads TGTGCCAGCAGTTTGGTTAGCGGGGGTCCTAGCGAGCAGTACTTC. Translation: CASSLVSGGPSEQYF.